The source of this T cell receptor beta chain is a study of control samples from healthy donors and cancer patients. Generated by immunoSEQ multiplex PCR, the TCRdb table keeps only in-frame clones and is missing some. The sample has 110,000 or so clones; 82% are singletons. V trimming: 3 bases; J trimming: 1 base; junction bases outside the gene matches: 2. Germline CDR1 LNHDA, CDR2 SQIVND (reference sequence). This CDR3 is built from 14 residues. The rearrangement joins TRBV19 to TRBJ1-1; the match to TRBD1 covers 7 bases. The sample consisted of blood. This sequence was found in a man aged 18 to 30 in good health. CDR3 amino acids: CASSIGTENTEAFF. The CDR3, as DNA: TGTGCCAGTAGTATCGGGACAGAGAACACTGAAGCTTTCTTT.